The 18 T cell receptor beta chains reported below all come from one sample, sequenced in a study of T-cell memory formation after mild COVID-19. TCRdb redid the calling of the 5' RACE reads with MiXCR, one entry per CDR3 protein. The table includes hundreds of thousands of distinct CDR3 sequences, roughly 17% detected once. The specimen sequenced was PBMCs or a T cell subset sorted from them (not recorded which). The receptors were gathered from a man in his late teens or twenties who had mild COVID-19 (a few samples of this study predate the infection). Cell type and time point are not known.

This clonotype was seen a few times. The gene calls are TRBV28 and TRBJ2-7; 8 positions match TRBD1. The CDR3 consists of 13 residues. J gave up 2 bases and V 4 bases, and 1 base lay outside the gene matches. The germline CDR1 and CDR2 sequences are MDHEN and SYDVKM. This CDR3 is CASSSTGAYEQYV. Here the CDR3 DNA reads TGTGCCAGCAGTTCGACAGGGGCCTACGAGCAGTACGTC.

This clonotype was seen ten or more times. This chain connects TRBV7-8 to TRBJ2-7, with a possible D match to TRBD1 (7 bases). The CDR3 loop spans 15 amino acids. V was cut by 4 bases and J by 3 bases, with 16 bases left in between. From germline, CDR1 is SGHVS and CDR2 FQNEAQ. The CDR3 here is CASSWGAGGGYEQYF. CDR3 coding DNA: TGTGCCAGCAGCTGGGGGGCAGGGGGAGGCTACGAGCAGTACTTC.

The rearrangement links TRBV19 to TRBJ1-2; 10 bases match TRBD1. V dropped 6 bases and J dropped 5; count of bases not matched to a gene: 9. The length of the CDR3 is 15 residues. Germline V gene data show CDR1 as LNHDA and CDR2 as SQIVND (reference sequence). CDR3 bases: TGTGCCAGTAGGACGCCCGGGACAGGGGATTATGGCTACACCTTC. Protein product: CASRTPGTGDYGYTF.

The genes are TRBV20-1 and TRBJ1-1, with D possibly matching TRBD1 (6 bases). Per the germline V gene, CDR1 is DFQATT and CDR2 is SNEGSKA (reference sequence). V was trimmed by 7 bases and J by 1 base, leaving 13 bases between them. This CDR3 contains 13 residues. The CDR3 DNA sequence: TGCAGTGGGACGACAGGCCCGAACACTGAAGCTTTCTTT. Protein product: CSGTTGPNTEAFF.

The chain recombines TRBV11-2 with TRBJ1-2; D remains unclear. Germline lookup yields CDR1 SGHAT and CDR2 FQNNGV. CDR3 length: 14 residues. V was cut by 7 bases and J by 9 bases, with 21 bases left in between. This CDR3 reads CASNVLGNVLSYTF. DNA of the CDR3: TGTGCCAGCAACGTTCTCGGGAACGTTCTTAGCTACACCTTC.

There are many counts of this clonotype. The chain links TRBV6-2 or TRBV6-3 to TRBJ2-7; tentative D call: TRBD1 (5 bases). CDR1 MNHEY and CDR2 SVGEGT come from the germline V gene. This CDR3 has 15 amino acids. Trimming removed 6 bases from V and 1 base from J, with 16 bases in between. CDR3 region: CASRPTRGGSYEQYF. CDR3 bases: TGTGCCAGCAGACCGACAAGGGGCGGATCCTACGAGCAGTACTTC.

This clonotype has only a few counts. The chain is built from TRBV20-1 and TRBJ1-2; 7 positions match TRBD1. The CDR3 covers 12 residues. CDR1 DFQATT and CDR2 SNEGSKA come from the germline V gene (reference sequence). Unmatched junction bases numbered 6, after V lost 5 bases and J lost 6 bases. The CDR3 DNA is TGCAGTGCTTACAGGGGAGGCGATGGCTACACCTTC. Translating gives CSAYRGGDGYTF.

This clonotype was seen only a few times. V and J are TRBV5-1 and TRBJ2-7; D gene ambiguous. The germline V and J ends were trimmed by 4 bases and 6 bases, with 17 bases remaining between them. Germline V CDR1 and CDR2: SGHRS, YFSETQ. The CDR3 has 14 amino acids. CDR3 amino acids: CASSPTLENSEQYF. As DNA, the CDR3 is TGCGCCAGCAGCCCAACCCTAGAAAATAGCGAGCAGTACTTC.

This clonotype was observed a handful of times. This sequence joins TRBV6-5 and TRBJ2-1; D unclear. The CDR3 loop spans 13 amino acids. Germline lookup yields CDR1 MNHEY and CDR2 SVGAGI. The V and J ends lost 4 bases and 12 bases respectively, with 16 bases between them. The CDR3 DNA reads TGTGCCAGCAGTTTTGGGGTCGCCCATGGGCAGTTCTTC. As protein: CASSFGVAHGQFF.

CDR3 loop: CASRSIGHTRTYNEQFF. In nucleotides, the CDR3 is TGCGCCAGCAGGTCTATTGGCCACACCCGAACCTACAATGAGCAGTTCTTC. The chain is built from TRBV10-2 and TRBJ2-1; D not resolved. V was pared by 6 bases and J by 2 bases, with 20 bases between. This CDR3 is built from 17 residues. Germline-derived CDR1 and CDR2 are WSHSY and SAAADI.

This clonotype was seen more than once but under ten times. CDR3 nucleotides: TGTGCCAGCAGCTTAGGAGGGGCGAGCTCCTACAATGAGCAGTTCTTC. It codes for CASSLGGASSYNEQFF. This rearrangement joins TRBV7-2 to TRBJ2-1; the D gene could be TRBD1 or TRBD2 (5 bases each). The V end lost 1 base, the J end lost 0 bases, and 10 bases lay between the germline ends. Germline values: CDR1 SGHTA, CDR2 FQGNSA. The CDR3 covers 16 residues. Based on the CDR3 plus reference TRBV7-2 and TRBJ2-1, the full variable domain is GAGVSQSPSNKVTEKGKDVELRCDPISGHTALYWYRQSLGQGLEFLIYFQGNSAPDKSGLPSDRFSAERTGGSVSTLTIQRTQQEDSAVYLCASSLGGASSYNEQFFGPGTRLTVL.

A few counts support this clonotype. The chain couples TRBV7-2 to TRBJ2-3; 9 positions match TRBD1. Germline CDR1 and CDR2: SGHTA and FQGNSA. The CDR3 is made up of 14 amino acids. The J segment lost 2 bases and the V segment lost 7 bases, leaving 4 bases of the junction unmatched. This CDR3 reads CASNRGLDTDTQYF. CDR3 bases: TGTGCCAGCAACAGGGGGCTAGACACAGATACGCAGTATTTT.

The chain couples TRBV10-3 to TRBJ2-1; TRBD2 might be the D (6 bases). Per the germline V gene, CDR1 is ENHRY and CDR2 is SYGVKD. The CDR3 is made up of 15 amino acids. Deletions cut 6 bases from V and 8 bases from J, with 20 bases between. The CDR3 sequence: CAIRRDFLEGDEQFF. As DNA, the CDR3 is TGTGCCATCAGAAGGGACTTCCTTGAGGGAGATGAGCAGTTCTTC.

This clonotype was seen a handful of times. The chain is built from TRBV29-1 and TRBJ2-1; possibly TRBD1 for D (6 bases). The CDR3 contains 13 residues. The V gene lost 5 bases and the J gene lost 9 bases, with 17 bases spanning the gap. The germline V gene encodes CDR1 SQVTM and CDR2 ANQGSEA. This chain's CDR3 is CSVSPNRDGEQFF. The CDR3 nucleotides read TGCAGCGTTTCTCCTAACAGGGACGGTGAGCAGTTCTTC.

This chain links TRBV12-3 or TRBV12-4 with TRBJ2-3; tentatively, D is TRBD1 (6 bases). There are 16 residues in the CDR3. The V end lost 5 bases, the J end lost 7 bases, and 22 bases lay between the germline ends. CDR3 in amino acids: CASSPGQTSSGYTQYF. The CDR3 coding sequence is TGTGCCAGCAGTCCCGGACAGACAAGTTCTGGTTATACGCAGTATTTT.

J is TRBJ1-3 and V is TRBV29-1; tentative D call: TRBD1 (5 bases). Germline V CDR1 and CDR2: SQVTM, ANQGSEA. Trimming shortened V by 7 bases and J by 0 bases, and 19 bases separated the two germline ends. CDR3 length equals 16 residues. CDR3 loop: CSASLGDPYSGNTIYF. The CDR3 coding sequence is TGCAGCGCCTCCCTCGGGGACCCGTACTCTGGAAACACCATATATTTT.

The rearrangement links TRBV7-8 to TRBJ2-2; D is perhaps TRBD2 (5 bases). The germline V gene encodes CDR1 SGHVS and CDR2 FQNEAQ. Trimming left V 5 bases short and J 2 bases short, with 15 bases between. CDR3 length: 16 residues. The CDR3 reads CASSPVGGFNTGELFF. The CDR3 DNA is TGTGCCAGCAGCCCAGTAGGAGGTTTTAACACCGGGGAGCTGTTTTTT.

This clonotype came up many times. V and J are TRBV12-3 or TRBV12-4 and TRBJ1-1; D is uncertain. V was pared by 2 bases and J by 7 bases, with 8 bases between. This CDR3 region has 12 residues. DNA for the CDR3: TGTGCCAGCAGTTTATTTCTCGGTGAAGCTTTCTTT. Its protein is CASSLFLGEAFF.